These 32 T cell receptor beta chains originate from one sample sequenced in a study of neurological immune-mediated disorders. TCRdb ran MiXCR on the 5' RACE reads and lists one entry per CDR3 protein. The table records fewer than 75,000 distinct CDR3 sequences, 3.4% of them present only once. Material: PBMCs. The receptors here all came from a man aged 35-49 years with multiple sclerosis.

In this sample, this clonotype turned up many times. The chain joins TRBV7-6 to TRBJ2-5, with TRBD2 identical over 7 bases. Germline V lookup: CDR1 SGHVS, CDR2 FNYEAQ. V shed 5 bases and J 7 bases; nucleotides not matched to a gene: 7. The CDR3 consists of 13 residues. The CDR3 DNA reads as TGTGCCAGCAGCCCCTCGGGGGGTGGGACCCAGTACTTC. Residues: CASSPSGGGTQYF.

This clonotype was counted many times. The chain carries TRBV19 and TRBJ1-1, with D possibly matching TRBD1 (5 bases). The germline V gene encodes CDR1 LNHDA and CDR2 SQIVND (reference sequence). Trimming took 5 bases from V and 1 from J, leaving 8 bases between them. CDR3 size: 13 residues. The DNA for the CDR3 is TGTGCCAGTAGTGGTCAGGGGAACACTGAAGCTTTCTTT. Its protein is CASSGQGNTEAFF.

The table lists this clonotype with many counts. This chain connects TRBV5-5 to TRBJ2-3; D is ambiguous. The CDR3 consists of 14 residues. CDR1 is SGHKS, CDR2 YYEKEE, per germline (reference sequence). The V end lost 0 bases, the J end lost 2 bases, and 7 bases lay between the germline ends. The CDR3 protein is CASSLGVATDTQYF. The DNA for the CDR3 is TGTGCCAGCAGCTTGGGGGTGGCCACAGATACGCAGTATTTT. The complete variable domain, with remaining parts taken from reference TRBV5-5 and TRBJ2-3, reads DAGVTQSPTHLIKTRGQQVTLRCSPISGHKSVSWYQQVLGQGPQFIFQYYEKEERGRGNFPDRFSARQFPNYSSELNVNALLLGDSALYLCASSLGVATDTQYFGPGTRLTVL.

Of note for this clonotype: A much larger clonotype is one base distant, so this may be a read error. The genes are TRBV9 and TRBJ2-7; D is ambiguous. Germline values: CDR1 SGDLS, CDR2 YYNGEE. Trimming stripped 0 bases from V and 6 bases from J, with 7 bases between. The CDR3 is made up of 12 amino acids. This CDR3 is CASSVVGFEQYF. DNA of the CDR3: TGTGCCAGCAGCGTAGTAGGTTTCGAGCAGTACTTC.

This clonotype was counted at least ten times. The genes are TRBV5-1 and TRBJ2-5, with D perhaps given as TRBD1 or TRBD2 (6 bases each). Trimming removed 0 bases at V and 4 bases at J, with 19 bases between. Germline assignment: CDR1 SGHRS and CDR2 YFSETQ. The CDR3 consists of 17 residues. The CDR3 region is CASSLGSSREGGETQYF. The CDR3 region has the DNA TGCGCCAGCAGCTTGGGCTCAAGTCGTGAGGGGGGAGAGACCCAGTACTTC.

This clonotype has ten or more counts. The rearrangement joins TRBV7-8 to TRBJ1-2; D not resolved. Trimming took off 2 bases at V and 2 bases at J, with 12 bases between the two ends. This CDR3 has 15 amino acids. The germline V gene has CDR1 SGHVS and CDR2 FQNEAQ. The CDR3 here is CASSLSGARNYGYTF. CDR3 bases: TGTGCCAGCAGCTTAAGTGGCGCGAGGAACTATGGCTACACCTTC.

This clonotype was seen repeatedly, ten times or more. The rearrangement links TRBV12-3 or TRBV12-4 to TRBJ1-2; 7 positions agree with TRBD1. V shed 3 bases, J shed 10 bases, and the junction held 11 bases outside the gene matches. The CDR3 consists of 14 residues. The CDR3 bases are TGTGCCAGCAGTTTCACCCTGTGGGACAGTCCCTACACCTTC. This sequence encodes CASSFTLWDSPYTF.

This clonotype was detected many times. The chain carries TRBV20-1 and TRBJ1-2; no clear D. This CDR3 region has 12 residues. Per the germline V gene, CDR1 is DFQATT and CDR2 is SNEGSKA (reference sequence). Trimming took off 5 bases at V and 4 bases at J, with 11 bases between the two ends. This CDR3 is CSAWTDLYGYTF. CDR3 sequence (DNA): TGCAGTGCTTGGACGGATCTCTATGGCTACACCTTC.

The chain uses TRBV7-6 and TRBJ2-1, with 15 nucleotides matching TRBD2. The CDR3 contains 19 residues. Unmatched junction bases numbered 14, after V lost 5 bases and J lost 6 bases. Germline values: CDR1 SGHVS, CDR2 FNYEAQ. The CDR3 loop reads CASSLPRTSGGAGRNEQFF. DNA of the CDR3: TGTGCCAGCAGCCTTCCTCGGACTAGCGGGGGGGCAGGTCGCAATGAGCAGTTCTTC.

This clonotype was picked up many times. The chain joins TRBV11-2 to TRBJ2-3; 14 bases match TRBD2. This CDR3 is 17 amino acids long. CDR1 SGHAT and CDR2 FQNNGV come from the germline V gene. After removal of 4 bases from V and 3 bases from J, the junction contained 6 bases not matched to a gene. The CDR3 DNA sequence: TGTGCCAGCAGCTCCGGGACTAGCGGGAGTGGAACAGATACGCAGTATTTT. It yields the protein CASSSGTSGSGTDTQYF.

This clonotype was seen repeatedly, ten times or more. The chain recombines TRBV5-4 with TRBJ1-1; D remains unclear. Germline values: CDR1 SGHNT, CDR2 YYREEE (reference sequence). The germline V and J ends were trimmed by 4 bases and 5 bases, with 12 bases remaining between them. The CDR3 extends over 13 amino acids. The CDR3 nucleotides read TGTGCCAGCAGCGCTGAGGCAGAGACTGAAGCTTTCTTT. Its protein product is CASSAEAETEAFF.

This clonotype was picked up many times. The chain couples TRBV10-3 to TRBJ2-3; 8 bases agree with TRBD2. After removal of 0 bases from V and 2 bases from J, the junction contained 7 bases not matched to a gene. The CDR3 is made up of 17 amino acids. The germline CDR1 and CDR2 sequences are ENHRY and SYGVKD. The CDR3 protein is CAISESEAGVLTDTQYF. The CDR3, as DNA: TGTGCCATCAGTGAGTCGGAAGCGGGAGTTCTCACAGATACGCAGTATTTT.

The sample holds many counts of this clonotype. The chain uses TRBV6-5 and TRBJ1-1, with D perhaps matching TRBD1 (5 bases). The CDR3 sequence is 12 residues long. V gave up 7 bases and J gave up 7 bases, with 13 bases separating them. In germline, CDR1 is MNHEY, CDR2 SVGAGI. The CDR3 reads CASTDSRSEAFF. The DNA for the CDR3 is TGTGCCAGCACTGACAGCCGAAGTGAAGCTTTCTTT.

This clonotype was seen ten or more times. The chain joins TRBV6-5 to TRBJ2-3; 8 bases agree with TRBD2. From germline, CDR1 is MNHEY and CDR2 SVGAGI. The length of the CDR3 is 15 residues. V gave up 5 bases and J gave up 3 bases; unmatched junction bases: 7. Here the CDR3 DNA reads TGTGCCAGCAGTACGCGACTAGCGAGGACAGATACGCAGTATTTT. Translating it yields CASSTRLARTDTQYF.

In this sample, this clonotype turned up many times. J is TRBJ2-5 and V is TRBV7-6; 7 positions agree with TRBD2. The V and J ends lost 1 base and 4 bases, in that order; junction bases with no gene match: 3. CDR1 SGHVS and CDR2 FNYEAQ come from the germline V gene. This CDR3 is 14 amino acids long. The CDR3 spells CASSLDVAGETQYF. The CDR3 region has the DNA TGTGCCAGCAGCTTAGACGTAGCGGGAGAGACCCAGTACTTC. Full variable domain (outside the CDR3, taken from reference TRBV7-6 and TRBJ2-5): GAGVSQSPRYKVTKRGQDVALRCDPISGHVSLYWYRQALGQGPEFLTYFNYEAQQDKSGLPNDRFSAERPEGSISTLTIQRTEQRDSAMYRCASSLDVAGETQYFGPGTRLLVL.

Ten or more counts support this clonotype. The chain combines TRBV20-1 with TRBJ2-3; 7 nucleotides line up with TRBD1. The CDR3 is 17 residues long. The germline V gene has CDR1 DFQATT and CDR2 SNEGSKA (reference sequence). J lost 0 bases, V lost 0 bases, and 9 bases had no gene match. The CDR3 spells CSARDPPDRFSTDTQYF. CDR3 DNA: TGCAGTGCTAGAGATCCCCCGGACAGGTTTAGCACAGATACGCAGTATTTT.

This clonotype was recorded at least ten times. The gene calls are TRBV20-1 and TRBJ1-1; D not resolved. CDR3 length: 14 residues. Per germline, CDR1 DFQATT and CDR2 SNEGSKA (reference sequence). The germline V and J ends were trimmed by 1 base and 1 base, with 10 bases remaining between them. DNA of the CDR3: TGCAGTGCTAGAGGGGCAGGACCGAACACTGAAGCTTTCTTT. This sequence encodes CSARGAGPNTEAFF.

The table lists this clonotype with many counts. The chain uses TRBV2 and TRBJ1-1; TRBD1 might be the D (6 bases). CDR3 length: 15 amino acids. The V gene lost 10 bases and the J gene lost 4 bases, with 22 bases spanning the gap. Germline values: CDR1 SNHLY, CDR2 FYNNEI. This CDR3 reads CANPLFTGSGTEAFF. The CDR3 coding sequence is TGTGCCAACCCGTTGTTTACAGGGTCGGGCACTGAAGCTTTCTTT.

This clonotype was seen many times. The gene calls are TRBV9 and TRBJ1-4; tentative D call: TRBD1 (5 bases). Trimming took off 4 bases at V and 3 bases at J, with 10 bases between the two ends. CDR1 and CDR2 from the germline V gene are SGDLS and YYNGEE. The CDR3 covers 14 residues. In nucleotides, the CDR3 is TGTGCCAGCAGCAAAGGGGACTCTAATGAAAAACTGTTTTTT. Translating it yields CASSKGDSNEKLFF.

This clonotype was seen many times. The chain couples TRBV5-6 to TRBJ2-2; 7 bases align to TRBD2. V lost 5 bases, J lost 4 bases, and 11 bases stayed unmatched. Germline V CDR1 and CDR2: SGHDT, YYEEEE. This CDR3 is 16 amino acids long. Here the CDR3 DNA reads TGTGCCAGCAGTGGGCGAGCGGGACGCGGCACCGGGGAGCTGTTTTTT. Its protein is CASSGRAGRGTGELFF.

CDR3 amino acids: CASSRSGSQQETQYF. The CDR3 nucleotides read TGCGCCAGCAGCCGAAGTGGTAGCCAACAAGAGACCCAGTACTTC. The gene calls are TRBV5-1 and TRBJ2-5; D not resolved. V was pared by 4 bases and J by 2 bases, with 15 bases between. CDR1 SGHRS and CDR2 YFSETQ come from the germline V gene. The CDR3 contains 15 residues.

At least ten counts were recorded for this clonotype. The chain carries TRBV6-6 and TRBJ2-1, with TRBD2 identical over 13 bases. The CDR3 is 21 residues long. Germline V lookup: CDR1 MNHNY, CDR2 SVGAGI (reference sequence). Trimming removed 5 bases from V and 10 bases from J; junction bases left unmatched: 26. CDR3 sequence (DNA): TGTGCCAGCAGTAGGGACGGAGGGTTCGGGACTAGCGGGGTCCGGACAGGGGAGCAGTTCTTC. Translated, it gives CASSRDGGFGTSGVRTGEQFF.

CDR3 coding DNA: TGCGCCAGCAGGGGGACAGGGGTTCCCGTTAACGAGCAGTACTTC. Translating gives CASRGTGVPVNEQYF. This chain uses TRBV5-1 with TRBJ2-7; 10 bases match TRBD1. Trimming cost V 5 bases and J 5 bases; bases outside gene matches: 10. The CDR3 is made up of 15 amino acids. Germline CDR1 and CDR2: SGHRS and YFSETQ. The variable domain in full, with the rest retrieved from reference TRBV5-1 and TRBJ2-7, is KAGVTQTPRYLIKTRGQQVTLSCSPISGHRSVSWYQQTPGQGLQFLFEYFSETQRNKGNFPGRFSGRQFSNSRSEMNVSTLELGDSALYLCASRGTGVPVNEQYFGPGTRLTVT.

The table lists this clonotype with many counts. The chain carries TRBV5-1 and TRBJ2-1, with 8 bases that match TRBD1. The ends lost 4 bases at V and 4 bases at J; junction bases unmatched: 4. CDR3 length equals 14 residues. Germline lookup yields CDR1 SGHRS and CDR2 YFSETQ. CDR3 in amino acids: CASSQGQGYNEQFF. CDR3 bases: TGCGCCAGCAGCCAAGGACAGGGATACAATGAGCAGTTCTTC.

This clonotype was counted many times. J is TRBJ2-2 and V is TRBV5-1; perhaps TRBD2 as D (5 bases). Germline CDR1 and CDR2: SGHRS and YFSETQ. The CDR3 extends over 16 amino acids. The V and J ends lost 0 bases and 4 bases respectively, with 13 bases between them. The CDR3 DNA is TGCGCCAGCAGCTTGGTTGCGGGTGAAGGCACCGGGGAGCTGTTTTTT. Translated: CASSLVAGEGTGELFF.

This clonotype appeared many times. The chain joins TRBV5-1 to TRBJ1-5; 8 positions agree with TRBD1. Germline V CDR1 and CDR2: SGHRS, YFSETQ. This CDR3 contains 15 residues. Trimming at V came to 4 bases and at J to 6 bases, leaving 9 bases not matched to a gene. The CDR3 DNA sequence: TGCGCCAGCAGCCCTGGACAGGGTGGCGGTCAGCCCCAGCATTTT. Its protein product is CASSPGQGGGQPQHF.

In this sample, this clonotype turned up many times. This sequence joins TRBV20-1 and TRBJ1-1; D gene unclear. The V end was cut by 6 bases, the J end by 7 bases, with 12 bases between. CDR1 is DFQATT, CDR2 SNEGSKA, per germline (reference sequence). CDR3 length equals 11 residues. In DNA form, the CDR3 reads TGCAGTGCCTCGAACGCCTTTGAAGCTTTCTTT. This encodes CSASNAFEAFF.

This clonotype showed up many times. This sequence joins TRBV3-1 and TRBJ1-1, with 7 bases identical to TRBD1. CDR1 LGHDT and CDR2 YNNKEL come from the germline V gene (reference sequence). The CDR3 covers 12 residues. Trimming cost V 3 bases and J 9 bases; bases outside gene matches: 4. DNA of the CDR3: TGTGCCAGCAGCCAGAGGGGACAGAAAGCTTTCTTT. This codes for CASSQRGQKAFF.

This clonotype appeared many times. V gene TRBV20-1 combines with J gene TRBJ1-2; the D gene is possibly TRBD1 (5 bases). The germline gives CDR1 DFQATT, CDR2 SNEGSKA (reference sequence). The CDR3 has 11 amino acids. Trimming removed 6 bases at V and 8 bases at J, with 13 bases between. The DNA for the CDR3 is TGCAGTGCCCCCTACGGGGACGGCTACACCTTC. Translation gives CSAPYGDGYTF.

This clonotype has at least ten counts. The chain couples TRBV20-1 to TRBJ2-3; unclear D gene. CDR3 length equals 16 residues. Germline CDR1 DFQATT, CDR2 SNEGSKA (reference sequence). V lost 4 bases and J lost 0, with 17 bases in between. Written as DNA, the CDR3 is TGCAGTGCTAATCCTACATATACTACTAGCACAGATACGCAGTATTTT. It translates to CSANPTYTTSTDTQYF.

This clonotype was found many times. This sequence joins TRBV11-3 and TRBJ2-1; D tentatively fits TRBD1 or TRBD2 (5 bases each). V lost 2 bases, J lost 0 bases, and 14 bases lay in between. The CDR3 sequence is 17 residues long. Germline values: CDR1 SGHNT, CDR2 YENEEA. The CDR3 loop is CASSLLGGGDSYNEQFF. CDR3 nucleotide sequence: TGTGCCAGCAGCTTACTTGGTGGGGGAGACTCCTACAATGAGCAGTTCTTC.

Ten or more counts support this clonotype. This chain's CDR3 is CSASRPSSEQFF. The CDR3 nucleotides read TGCAGTGCTAGTCGCCCAAGCAGTGAGCAGTTCTTC. The rearrangement uses TRBV20-1 and TRBJ2-1, with D unclear. Germline values: CDR1 DFQATT, CDR2 SNEGSKA (reference sequence). CDR3 length: 12 amino acids. V gave up 3 bases and J gave up 9 bases, with 12 bases separating them.